The 30 T cell receptor beta chains presented below share a single source sample, sequenced in a study of blood T cell repertoires in COVID-19. TCRdb's table, derived via immunoSEQ multiplex PCR, lists solely in-frame clones and lacks some. The table includes around 180,000 clones, about 82% detected once. What was sequenced was peripheral blood. The receptors come from a man aged 65 to 85 with active or convalescent COVID-19.

This chain joins TRBV7-2 and TRBJ1-6; D remains unclear. This CDR3 comprises 14 residues. Germline assignment: CDR1 SGHTA and CDR2 FQGNSA. V lost 2 bases, J lost 5 bases, and 7 bases lay in between. CDR3 sequence reads: CASSLNGNNSPLHF. The CDR3 coding sequence is TGTGCCAGCAGCTTAAACGGGAATAATTCACCCCTCCACTTT.

In the case of this clone: Compared with germline, one end of the junction differs, possibly owing to a read error. The chain links TRBV7-7 to TRBJ2-2; 7 bases agree with TRBD2. The germline CDR1 and CDR2 sequences are SSHAT and FNYEAQ (reference sequence). This CDR3 is 16 amino acids long. CDR3 coding DNA: TGTGCTAGCAGCTTAGCATCGCGGGAGATGACCGGGGAGCTGTTTTTT. Encoded protein: CASSLASREMTGELFF.

This rearrangement joins TRBV5-1 to TRBJ2-7; 9 nucleotides line up with TRBD1. Germline CDR1 reads SGHRS; CDR2 reads YFSETQ. The CDR3 is 15 residues long. Trimming cost V 2 bases and J 7 bases; bases outside gene matches: 10. CDR3 nucleotides: TGCGCCAGCAGCTTTATTGGTTTGGGGACAGGGGAGCAGTACTTC. Translation: CASSFIGLGTGEQYF.

In this sample, this clone turned up once. The V gene is TRBV14, the J gene TRBJ2-1; TRBD2 might be the D (6 bases). The V gene's germline CDR1 is SGHDN and CDR2 FVKESK. CDR3 size: 16 residues. V dropped 0 bases and J dropped 3 bases, with 12 bases sitting between them. Written as DNA, the CDR3 is TGTGCCAGCAGCCAAGACCGGGAGACGCTCTACAATGAGCAGTTCTTC. Its translation is CASSQDRETLYNEQFF.

J is TRBJ1-2 and V is TRBV5-4, with 7 bases that match TRBD1. This CDR3 comprises 15 residues. Germline values: CDR1 SGHNT, CDR2 YYREEE (reference sequence). V shed 4 bases, J shed 4 bases, and the junction held 10 bases outside the gene matches. CDR3 loop: CASSPGGQVGYGYTF. The CDR3 DNA is TGTGCCAGCAGCCCAGGTGGACAGGTGGGCTATGGCTACACCTTC.

The chain recombines TRBV6-5 with TRBJ2-5; TRBD1 matches at 10 bases. V trimming: 2 bases; J trimming: 7 bases; junction bases outside the gene matches: 10. In germline, CDR1 is MNHEY, CDR2 SVGAGI. The CDR3 loop spans 16 amino acids. The CDR3 DNA follows: TGTGCCAGCAGTTACGACACCGGGACAGGGGAGGGGACCCAGTACTTC. Translating gives CASSYDTGTGEGTQYF.

The V and J genes are TRBV18 and TRBJ2-3; TRBD2 might be the D (6 bases). The CDR3 contains 15 residues. CDR1 KGHSH and CDR2 LQKENI come from the germline V gene. Trimming stripped 6 bases from V and 1 base from J, with 14 bases between. CDR3 coding DNA: TGTGCCAGCTCTCCCGGACTACCCGGCACAGATACGCAGTATTTT. It yields the protein CASSPGLPGTDTQYF.

The V call is TRBV6-2 or TRBV6-3, the J call TRBJ2-2; weak D call: TRBD1 (5 bases). The V gene lost 5 bases and the J gene lost 7 bases, with 14 bases spanning the gap. Germline V lookup: CDR1 MNHEY, CDR2 SVGEGT. CDR3 length: 14 amino acids. The CDR3 loop is CASSPGIKDGELFF. CDR3 sequence (DNA): TGTGCCAGCAGTCCAGGGATTAAGGACGGGGAGCTGTTTTTT.

This clone has at least ten counts. The rearrangement uses TRBV10-1 and TRBJ2-7; D is possibly TRBD1 (6 bases). This CDR3 comprises 14 residues. V shed 0 bases and J shed 2 bases, with 8 bases lying between them. Germline V gives CDR1 WNHNN, CDR2 SYGVQD (reference sequence). Here the CDR3 DNA reads TGCGCCAGCAGTGAGTCAGGGGGAGCCTACGAGCAGTACTTC. This gives the protein CASSESGGAYEQYF.

The chain has TRBV7-8 and TRBJ2-4; 7 bases fit TRBD1. CDR1 SGHVS and CDR2 FQNEAQ come from the germline V gene. There are 14 residues in the CDR3. V lost 5 bases and J lost 7; bases outside the gene matches: 8. The CDR3 is CASSRPEGGNIQYF. Written as DNA, the CDR3 is TGTGCCAGCAGCCGACCTGAAGGGGGCAACATTCAGTACTTC.

For the CDR3, the DNA is TGTGCCAGTAGTATCGGAGGGGCTCGGGGGGAGACCCAGTACTTC. This encodes CASSIGGARGETQYF. The chain carries TRBV19 and TRBJ2-5; the D gene is possibly TRBD2 (6 bases). The CDR3 contains 15 residues. V dropped 3 bases and J dropped 5 bases, with 16 bases sitting between them. CDR1 is LNHDA, CDR2 SQIVND, per germline (reference sequence).

The chain has TRBV7-2 and TRBJ2-1; 11 positions agree with TRBD1. There are 15 residues in the CDR3. Germline trimming cut 3 bases from V and 3 bases from J; bases unmatched to any gene: 1. The germline gives CDR1 SGHTA, CDR2 FQGNSA. The CDR3 protein is CASSLDRGLYNEQFF. CDR3 nucleotide sequence: TGTGCCAGCAGCTTGGACAGGGGGCTCTACAATGAGCAGTTCTTC.

This chain connects TRBV20-1 to TRBJ1-1; D gene ambiguous. There are 11 residues in the CDR3. V dropped 3 bases and J dropped 6 bases, with 8 bases sitting between them. Germline CDR1 and CDR2: DFQATT and SNEGSKA (reference sequence). CDR3 bases: TGCAGTGCTAGGATCCGAGCTGAAGCTTTCTTT. The encoded protein is CSARIRAEAFF.

The rearrangement links TRBV18 to TRBJ1-1; a possible D gene is TRBD1 (6 bases). Trimming removed 3 bases at V and 5 bases at J, with 16 bases between. Germline V gives CDR1 KGHSH, CDR2 LQKENI. The CDR3 contains 15 residues. The CDR3 region is CASSPYPNRDTEAFF. CDR3 sequence (DNA): TGTGCCAGCTCACCGTATCCGAACAGGGATACTGAAGCTTTCTTT.

The chain links TRBV28 to TRBJ1-2; the D gene is possibly TRBD1 (6 bases). The V gene lost 4 bases and the J gene lost 4 bases, with 16 bases spanning the gap. This CDR3 has 15 amino acids. Looked up from germline, CDR1 is MDHEN and CDR2 is SYDVKM. The CDR3 bases are TGTGCCAGCAGTTACGGGGACATCAGATCCTATGGCTACACCTTC. Translated, it gives CASSYGDIRSYGYTF.

The V call is TRBV30, the J call TRBJ2-1, with 13 positions matching TRBD2. V lost 7 bases to trimming and J lost 9 bases; unmatched junction nucleotides: 6. CDR3 length: 13 residues. Per the germline V gene, CDR1 is GTSNPN and CDR2 is SVGIG (reference sequence). CDR3 nucleotide sequence: TGTGCCTTACTAGCGGGAGGGCCTGGTGAGCAGTTCTTC. Amino acids: CALLAGGPGEQFF.

The chain links TRBV6-5 to TRBJ1-4, with a tentative D call TRBD1 (6 bases). CDR3 length: 15 amino acids. Trimming shortened V by 6 bases and J by 6 bases, and 17 bases separated the two germline ends. CDR1 and CDR2 (germline): MNHEY, SVGAGI. In nucleotides, the CDR3 is TGTGCCAGCAGCCAAACAGGGAATCGTGATGAAAAACTGTTTTTT. It translates to CASSQTGNRDEKLFF.

The chain recombines TRBV29-1 with TRBJ2-1; possible D gene TRBD1, 5 bases. V was pared by 5 bases and J by 5 bases, with 10 bases between. Germline CDR1 SQVTM, CDR2 ANQGSEA. CDR3 length: 12 residues. DNA of the CDR3: TGCAGCGTTCACAGGTCGAACAATGAGCAGTTCTTC. It translates to CSVHRSNNEQFF.

V gene TRBV10-3 combines with J gene TRBJ2-1; 10 bases match TRBD2. The CDR3 covers 17 residues. CDR1 and CDR2 from the germline V gene are ENHRY and SYGVKD. With V trimmed by 6 bases and J by 7 bases, 15 bases remained unmatched. As DNA, the CDR3 is TGTGCCATCAGGGGGACTATGGAGCGGGAGGGGTATAATGAGCAGTTCTTC. Protein: CAIRGTMEREGYNEQFF.

The sample holds one count of this clone. The chain links TRBV5-1 to TRBJ2-5; 9 nucleotides agree with TRBD2. Trimming removed 1 base from V and 2 bases from J; junction bases left unmatched: 12. The CDR3 covers 18 residues. Germline values: CDR1 SGHRS, CDR2 YFSETQ. For the CDR3, the DNA is TGCGCCAGCAGCTTGTCTGTAGCGGGAGTGGCCCATCAAGAGACCCAGTACTTC. Protein: CASSLSVAGVAHQETQYF.

V gene TRBV7-7 combines with J gene TRBJ2-1; the match to TRBD2 covers 8 bases. J lost 8 bases, V lost 0 bases, and 6 bases had no gene match. The CDR3 spans 15 residues. The V gene's germline CDR1 is SSHAT and CDR2 FNYEAQ (reference sequence). For the CDR3, the DNA is TGTGCCAGCAGCTTAGCTAGCGGGGTTAGCGATGAGCAGTTCTTC. It encodes CASSLASGVSDEQFF.

This rearrangement joins TRBV29-1 to TRBJ1-2; D unresolved. V was clipped by 5 bases and J by 4 bases, with 17 bases between them. Germline lookup yields CDR1 SQVTM and CDR2 ANQGSEA. The CDR3 is 14 amino acids. The CDR3 loop reads CSVIRPPAGYGYTF. In nucleotides, the CDR3 is TGCAGCGTTATCCGGCCCCCCGCGGGCTATGGCTACACCTTC. Variable domain in full (rest from reference TRBV29-1 and TRBJ1-2): SAVISQKPSRDICQRGTSLTIQCQVDSQVTMMFWYRQQPGQSLTLIATANQGSEATYESGFVIDKFPISRPNLTFSTLTVSNMSPEDSSIYLCSVIRPPAGYGYTFGSGTRLTVV.

This chain uses TRBV30 with TRBJ2-7, with D hard to call. The germline V gene encodes CDR1 GTSNPN and CDR2 SVGIG (reference sequence). Trimming took 5 bases from V and 3 from J, leaving 8 bases between them. CDR3 length: 11 residues. CDR3 region: CAWSSNYEQYF. The CDR3 DNA follows: TGTGCCTGGTCGAGCAACTACGAGCAGTACTTC.

The chain couples TRBV6-5 to TRBJ2-1, with D possibly matching TRBD2 (5 bases). Per germline, CDR1 MNHEY and CDR2 SVGAGI. V lost 4 bases, J lost 7 bases, and 17 bases lay in between. The CDR3 extends over 15 amino acids. The CDR3 sequence is CASSSNRKGGNEQFF. CDR3 nucleotide sequence: TGTGCCAGCAGTTCTAATCGGAAGGGCGGGAATGAGCAGTTCTTC.

The chain links TRBV10-2 to TRBJ2-7; TRBD1 is a possible D gene (6 bases). The CDR3 consists of 15 residues. Deletions cut 2 bases from V and 0 bases from J, with 11 bases between. Germline values: CDR1 WSHSY, CDR2 SAAADI. In nucleotides, the CDR3 is TGCGCCAGCAGTGAGCCCGGACAGACCTCCTACGAGCAGTACTTC. This codes for CASSEPGQTSYEQYF.

This chain connects TRBV9 to TRBJ2-7; maybe TRBD1 (6 bases). CDR1 SGDLS and CDR2 YYNGEE come from the germline V gene. This CDR3 comprises 13 residues. Trimming removed 4 bases from V and 4 bases from J, with 12 bases in between. CDR3 amino acids: CASSMSGDYEQYF. The CDR3, as DNA: TGTGCCAGCAGCATGTCAGGGGATTACGAGCAGTACTTC.

The rearrangement joins TRBV7-8 to TRBJ2-7, with D possibly TRBD2 on 6 matching bases. Germline V gene sequence: CDR1 SGHVS, CDR2 FQNEAQ. The CDR3 runs to 14 residues. Trimming took off 6 bases at V and 3 bases at J, with 15 bases between the two ends. CDR3 in amino acids: CASSPAQDYYEQYF. The CDR3, as DNA: TGTGCCAGCAGTCCCGCACAGGACTACTACGAGCAGTACTTC.

The chain employs TRBV19 and TRBJ1-5; D call uncertain. This CDR3 is built from 17 residues. Germline V gene data show CDR1 as LNHDA and CDR2 as SQIVND (reference sequence). V was pared by 1 base and J by 0 bases, with 13 bases between. The CDR3 here is CASSIVADLLSNQPQHF. The DNA of the CDR3 is TGTGCCAGTAGTATAGTGGCAGACTTACTTAGCAATCAGCCCCAGCATTTT.

V usage is TRBV7-2 and J usage is TRBJ2-3, with 16 bases identical to TRBD2. CDR1 SGHTA and CDR2 FQGNSA come from the germline V gene. The CDR3 is 16 amino acids. With V trimmed by 1 base and J by 7 bases, 2 bases remained unmatched. The CDR3 nucleotides are TGTGCCAGCAGCTTAGTGGGACTAGCGGGGGGGAATACGCAGTATTTT. Protein: CASSLVGLAGGNTQYF.

This clone was seen a few times. The V and J genes are TRBV5-1 and TRBJ2-2; 7 positions match TRBD1. This CDR3 has 15 amino acids. Trimming cost V 0 bases and J 5 bases; bases outside gene matches: 4. Per the germline V gene, CDR1 is SGHRS and CDR2 is YFSETQ. CDR3: CASSLGDSWTGELFF. The CDR3, as DNA: TGCGCCAGCAGCTTGGGGGACAGTTGGACCGGGGAGCTGTTTTTT.